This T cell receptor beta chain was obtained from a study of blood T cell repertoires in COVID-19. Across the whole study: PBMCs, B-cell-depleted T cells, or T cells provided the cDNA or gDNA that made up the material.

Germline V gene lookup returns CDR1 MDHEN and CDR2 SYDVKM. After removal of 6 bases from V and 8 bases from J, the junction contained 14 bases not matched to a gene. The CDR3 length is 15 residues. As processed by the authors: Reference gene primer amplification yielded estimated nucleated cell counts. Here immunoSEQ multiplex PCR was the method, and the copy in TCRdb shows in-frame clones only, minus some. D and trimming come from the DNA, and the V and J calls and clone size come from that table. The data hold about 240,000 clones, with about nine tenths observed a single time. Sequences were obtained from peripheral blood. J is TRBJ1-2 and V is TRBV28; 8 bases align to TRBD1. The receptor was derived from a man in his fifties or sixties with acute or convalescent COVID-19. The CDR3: CASSSPSLTGEGYTF. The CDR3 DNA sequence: TGTGCCAGCAGCTCCCCGAGCCTGACAGGGGAGGGCTACACCTTC.